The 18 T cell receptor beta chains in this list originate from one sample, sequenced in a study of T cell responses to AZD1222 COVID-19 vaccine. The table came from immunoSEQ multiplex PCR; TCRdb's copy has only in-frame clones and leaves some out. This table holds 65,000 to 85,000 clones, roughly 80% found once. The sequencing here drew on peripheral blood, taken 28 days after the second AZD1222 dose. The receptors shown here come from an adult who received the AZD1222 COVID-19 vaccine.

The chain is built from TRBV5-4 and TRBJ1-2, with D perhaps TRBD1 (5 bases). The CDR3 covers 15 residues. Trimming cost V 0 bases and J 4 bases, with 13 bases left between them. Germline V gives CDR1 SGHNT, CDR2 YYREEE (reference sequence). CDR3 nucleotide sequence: TGTGCCAGCAGCTTGGCAGCGGGGCTGAGCTATGGCTACACCTTC. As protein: CASSLAAGLSYGYTF.

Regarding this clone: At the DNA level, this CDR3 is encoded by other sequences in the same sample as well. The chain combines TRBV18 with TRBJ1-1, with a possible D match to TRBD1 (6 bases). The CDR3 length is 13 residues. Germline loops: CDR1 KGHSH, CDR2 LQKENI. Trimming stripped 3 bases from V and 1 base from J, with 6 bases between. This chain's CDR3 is CASSPGQNTEAFF. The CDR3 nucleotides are TGTGCCAGCTCACCGGGACAGAACACTGAAGCTTTCTTT.

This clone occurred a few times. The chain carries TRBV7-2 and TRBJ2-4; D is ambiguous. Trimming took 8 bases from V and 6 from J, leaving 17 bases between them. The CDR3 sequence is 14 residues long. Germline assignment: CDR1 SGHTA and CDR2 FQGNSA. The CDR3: CASCSRAESNIQYF. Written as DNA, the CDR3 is TGTGCCAGCTGTTCCCGCGCAGAGTCAAACATTCAGTACTTC.

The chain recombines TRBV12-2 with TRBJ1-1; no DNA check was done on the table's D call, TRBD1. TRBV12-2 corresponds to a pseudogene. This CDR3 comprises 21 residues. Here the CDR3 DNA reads TGTGCAAGTCGCTTAGAAAAACGCCACGGGACATCGGTTAACATGAACACTGAAGCTTTCTTT. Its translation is CASRLEKRHGTSVNMNTEAFF.

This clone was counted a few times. In DNA form, the CDR3 reads TGTGCCAGACTAGGACGGGGCAGGGAAGAGGGAAACACCATATATTTT. Translating it yields CARLGRGREEGNTIYF. This chain joins TRBV25-1 and TRBJ1-3; TRBD1 is a possible D gene (5 bases). V was cut by 9 bases and J by 4 bases, with 22 bases left in between. CDR3 length: 16 amino acids. Germline loops: CDR1 MGHDK, CDR2 SYGVNS.

Here the CDR3 reads CASTLLGTDFNYGYTF. As DNA, the CDR3 is TGTGCCAGCACCCTCCTCGGGACAGACTTCAACTATGGCTACACCTTC. The chain carries TRBV7-9 and TRBJ1-2; 7 positions match TRBD1. Germline values: CDR1 SEHNR, CDR2 FQNEAQ (reference sequence). The CDR3 extends over 16 amino acids. Trimming removed 7 bases from V and 2 bases from J; junction bases left unmatched: 13. Full variable domain (rest looked up from reference TRBV7-9 and TRBJ1-2): DTGVSQNPRHKITKRGQNVTFRCDPISEHNRLYWYRQTLGQGPEFLTYFQNEAQLEKSRLLSDRFSAERPKGSFSTLEIQRTEQGDSAMYLCASTLLGTDFNYGYTFGSGTRLTVV.

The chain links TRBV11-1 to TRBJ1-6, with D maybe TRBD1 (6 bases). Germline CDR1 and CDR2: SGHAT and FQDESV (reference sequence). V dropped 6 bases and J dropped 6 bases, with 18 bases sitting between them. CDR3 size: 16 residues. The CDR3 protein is CASRLQGEGGNSPLHF. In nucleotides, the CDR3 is TGTGCCAGCAGATTACAGGGTGAAGGCGGTAATTCACCCCTCCACTTT.

This CDR3 reads CASSRPGLSSGGLNTQYF. CDR3 DNA: TGTGCCAGTAGCCGCCCGGGACTATCCTCCGGAGGGCTTAATACGCAGTATTTT. The chain joins TRBV19 to TRBJ2-3; 7 bases fit TRBD2. V gave up 6 bases and J gave up 7 bases; unmatched junction bases: 22. The CDR3 runs 18 residues. Germline V gene data show CDR1 as LNHDA and CDR2 as SQIVND (reference sequence).

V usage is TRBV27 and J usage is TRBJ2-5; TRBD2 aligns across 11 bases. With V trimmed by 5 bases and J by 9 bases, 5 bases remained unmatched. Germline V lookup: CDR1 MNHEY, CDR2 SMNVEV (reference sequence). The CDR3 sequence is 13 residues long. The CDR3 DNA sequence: TGTGCCAGCAGTACACTAGCGGGGGATGCCCAGTACTTC. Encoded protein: CASSTLAGDAQYF.

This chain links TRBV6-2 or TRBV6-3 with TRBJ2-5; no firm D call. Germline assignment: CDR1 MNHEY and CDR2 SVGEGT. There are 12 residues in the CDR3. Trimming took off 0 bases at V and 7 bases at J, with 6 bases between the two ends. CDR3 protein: CASSYSRVTQYF. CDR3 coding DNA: TGTGCCAGCAGTTACTCCCGCGTGACCCAGTACTTC.

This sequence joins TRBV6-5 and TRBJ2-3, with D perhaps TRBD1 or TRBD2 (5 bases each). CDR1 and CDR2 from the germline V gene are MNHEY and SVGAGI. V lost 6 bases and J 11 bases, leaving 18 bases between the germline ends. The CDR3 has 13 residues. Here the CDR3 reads CASSRLGDGGQYF. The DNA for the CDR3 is TGTGCCAGCAGCCGCCTCGGGGACGGCGGGCAGTATTTT.

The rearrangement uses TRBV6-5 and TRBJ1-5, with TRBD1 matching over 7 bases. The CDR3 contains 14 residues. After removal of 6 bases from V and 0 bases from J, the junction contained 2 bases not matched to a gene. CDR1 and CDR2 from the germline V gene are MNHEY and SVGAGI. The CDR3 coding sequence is TGTGCCAGCAGGGGACAGAATAGCAATCAGCCCCAGCATTTT. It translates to CASRGQNSNQPQHF.

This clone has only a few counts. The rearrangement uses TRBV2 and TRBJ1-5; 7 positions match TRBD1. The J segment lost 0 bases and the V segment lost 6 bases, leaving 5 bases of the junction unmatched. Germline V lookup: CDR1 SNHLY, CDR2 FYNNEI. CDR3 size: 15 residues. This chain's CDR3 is CASSRDSPSNQPQHF. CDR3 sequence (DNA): TGTGCCAGCAGCCGGGACAGCCCTAGCAATCAGCCCCAGCATTTT.

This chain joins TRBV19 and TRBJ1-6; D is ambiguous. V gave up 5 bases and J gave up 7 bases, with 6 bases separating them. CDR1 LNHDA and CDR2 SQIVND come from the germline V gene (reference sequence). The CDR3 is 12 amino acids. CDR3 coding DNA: TGTGCCAGTAGTGAAGGGAATTCACCCCTCCACTTT. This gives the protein CASSEGNSPLHF.

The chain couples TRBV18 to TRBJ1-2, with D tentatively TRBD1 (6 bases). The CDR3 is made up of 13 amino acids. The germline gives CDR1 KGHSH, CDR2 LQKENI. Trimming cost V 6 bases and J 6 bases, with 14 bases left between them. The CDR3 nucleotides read TGTGCCAGCTCGCTCGGACAGCAGGATGGCTACACCTTC. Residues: CASSLGQQDGYTF.

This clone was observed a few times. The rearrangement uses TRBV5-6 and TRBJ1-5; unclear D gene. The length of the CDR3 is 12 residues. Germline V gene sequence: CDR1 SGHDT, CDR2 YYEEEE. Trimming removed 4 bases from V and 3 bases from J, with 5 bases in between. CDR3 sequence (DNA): TGTGCCAGCAGCCTAGTCAATCAGCCCCAGCATTTT. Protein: CASSLVNQPQHF.

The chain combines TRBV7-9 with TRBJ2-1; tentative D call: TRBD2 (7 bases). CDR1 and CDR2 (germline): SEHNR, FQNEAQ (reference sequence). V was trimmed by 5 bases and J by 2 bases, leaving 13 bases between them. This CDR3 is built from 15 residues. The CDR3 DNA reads TGTGCCAGCAGCCCTCCGGGGGGCGCCTACAATGAGCAGTTCTTC. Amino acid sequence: CASSPPGGAYNEQFF.

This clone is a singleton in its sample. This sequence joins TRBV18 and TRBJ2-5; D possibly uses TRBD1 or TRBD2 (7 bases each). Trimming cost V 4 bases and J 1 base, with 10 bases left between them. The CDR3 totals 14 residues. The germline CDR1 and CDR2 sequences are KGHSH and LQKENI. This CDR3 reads CASSQRDSQETQYF. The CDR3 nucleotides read TGTGCCAGCTCACAGCGGGACAGCCAAGAGACCCAGTACTTC.